A selection of T cell receptor beta chains follows, all from one sample in a study of regulatory T cells in long-lasting Graves disease. MiXCR, applied by TCRdb to the multiplex PCR reads, yields one record per CDR3 protein. This table has about 470,000 distinct CDR3 sequences, 15% appearing once. This sample also belongs to another study, concerning T cells in Graves' hyperthyroidism and ophthalmopathy.

Sequenced here: peripheral blood mononuclear cells (PBMCs), sampled at new diagnosis, from a patient treated with antithyroid drugs. All receptors come from a woman between 25 and 40 years old with Graves disease. The CDR3 runs from the conserved cysteine through the conserved F or W. The order of the fields is clone size, V gene, D gene, J gene, CDR3 DNA, CDR3 protein. A D gene is named only where the DNA matches it firmly. Clone size, where shown, is once, few, many, or a class for clones that have expanded.

few	TRBV2	TRBD1	TRBJ1-2	TGTGCCGGCGCTGCCGGGACAGGGATCTATGGCTACACCTTC	CAGAAGTGIYGYTF
.	TRBV7-8	TRBD2	TRBJ2-1	TGTGCCAGCAGCCCCCCGGGGGGAGCGTACAATGAGCAGTTCTTC	CASSPPGGAYNEQFF
few	TRBV18	.	TRBJ2-2	TGTGCCACCTTCCACTTAGGGCCGCGACACCGGGAGCTGTTTTTT	CATFHLGPRHRELFF
few	TRBV6-1	.	TRBJ2-7	TGTGCCATCCTCTTGGGGCGCTCCTACGAGCAGTACTTC	CAILLGRSYEQYF
many	TRBV24-1	TRBD1	TRBJ2-1	TGTGCCACCAGTGGACAGGGGGAAATCGATGAGCAGTTCTTC	CATSGQGEIDEQFF
many	TRBV6-1	TRBD2	TRBJ2-1	TGTGCCAGCAGCCCCGGGACTAGCGGGAAGAATGAGCAGTTCTTC	CASSPGTSGKNEQFF
few	TRBV7-9	.	TRBJ1-1	TGTGCCAGCCCACCCGGGGACACTGAAGCTTTCTTT	CASPPGDTEAFF
many	TRBV6-1	TRBD2	TRBJ2-1	TGTGCCAGCACGGCAGCGGGAGGGACACTCAATGAGCAGTTCTTC	CASTAAGGTLNEQFF
once	TRBV27	.	TRBJ1-1	TGTGCCAGCAGTTTAATGGGACAAGCGAACACTGAAGCTTTCTTT	CASSLMGQANTEAFF
many	TRBV30	.	TRBJ2-3	TGTGCCTGGATCCCAATCACAGATACGCAGTATTTT	CAWIPITDTQYF
many	TRBV5-5	.	TRBJ2-7	TGTGCCAGCGGCGCGGGGCCCGTCTCCTACGAGCAGTACTTC	CASGAGPVSYEQYF
.	TRBV6-5	TRBD2	TRBJ2-3	TGTGCCAGCAGTTACGGGCTAGCGGGACACACAGATACGCAGTATTTT	CASSYGLAGHTDTQYF
.	TRBV19	TRBD1	TRBJ1-4	TGTGCCACCTCGACAGGGTGGAATGAAAAACTGTTTTTT	CATSTGWNEKLFF
few	TRBV7-8	.	TRBJ2-7	TGTGCCAGCAGCTTAAGTGCGGGGTTGTACGAGCAGTACTTC	CASSLSAGLYEQYF
.	TRBV5-6	TRBD2	TRBJ2-1	TGTGCCAGCAGCTTGGGCGGGAGGTGCAATGAGCAGTTCTTC	CASSLGGRCNEQFF
once	TRBV28	.	TRBJ2-4	TGTGCCAGCGAGACAGGTGGCATCGGAAACATTCAGTACTTC	CASETGGIGNIQYF
.	TRBV7-9	TRBD1	TRBJ1-4	TGTGCCAGCAGCTTAGCAGAGGGGGCTAGAGAAAAACTGTTTTTT	CASSLAEGAREKLFF
few	TRBV20-1	.	TRBJ2-4	TGCAGTGCTAGTCGGCACCTTATAGCCAAAAACATTCAGTACTTC	CSASRHLIAKNIQYF
.	TRBV30	.	TRBJ2-1	TGTGCCTGGAGTGTCGGGGCGGGTGAGCAGTTCTTC	CAWSVGAGEQFF
.	TRBV18	.	TRBJ2-2	TGTGCCAGCTCACCACCGGTCTCGGCCCAGGGTGGGTCTTTTTTT	CASSPPVSAQGGSFF
many	TRBV2	.	TRBJ2-1	TGTGCCAGCAGCAGGTCTAGCAACGAGCAGTTCTTC	CASSRSSNEQFF
few	TRBV7-3	TRBD2	TRBJ2-2	TGTGCCAGCAGCTTAACTGCGGGGGTTACGAACACCGGGGAGCTGTTTTTT	CASSLTAGVTNTGELFF
few	TRBV12-3/TRBV12-4	.	TRBJ1-1	TGTGCCAGCAGTTTCTCTGGCGCTGAAGCTTTCTTT	CASSFSGAEAFF
many	TRBV12-3/TRBV12-4	.	TRBJ2-3	TGTGCCAGCAGCCCAGGGTATGGCATGACAGATACGCAGTATTTT	CASSPGYGMTDTQYF
few	TRBV7-2	.	TRBJ2-1	TGTGCCAGCAGCTTACCCGCCGGGGCGACATTATACAATGAGCAGTTCTTC	CASSLPAGATLYNEQFF
many	TRBV6-1	TRBD2	TRBJ2-7	TGTGCCAGCAACCGCCGAGCGGGAGGAGGGTCCTACGAGCAGTACTTC	CASNRRAGGGSYEQYF
many	TRBV11-2	.	TRBJ2-7	TGTGCCAGCAGCTTGACCCAAAGAACTACGTACGAGCAGTACTTC	CASSLTQRTTYEQYF
.	TRBV5-4	TRBD1	TRBJ1-3	TGTGCCAGCAGCCGGACAGGGGTAGACACCATATATTTT	CASSRTGVDTIYF
.	TRBV11-2	TRBD1	TRBJ1-2	TGTGCCAGCAGATCAATTTCCCTTCGGGACAGAGCGCATGGCTACACCTTC	CASRSISLRDRAHGYTF
few	TRBV20-1	TRBD1	TRBJ1-6	TGCAGTGCTAGAGAGGACAGGGTTAATCCCGTGTTGAATTCACCCCTCCACTTT	CSAREDRVNPVLNSPLHF
many	TRBV9	.	TRBJ2-7	TGTGCCAGCAGCGTAGAACTCGAGGGATACGAGCAGTACTTC	CASSVELEGYEQYF
.	TRBV27	.	TRBJ1-1	TGTGCCAGCAGTTTATCGTTACAGGGATATGAAGCTTTCTTT	CASSLSLQGYEAFF
.	TRBV7-9	.	TRBJ2-7	TGTGCCAGCAGCCCGGGACTCCGTGGAGAGCAGTACTTC	CASSPGLRGEQYF
few	TRBV20-1	TRBD1	TRBJ1-2	TGCAGTGCTTCCCCCGGGACAGGGATTCGAGGCTACACCTTC	CSASPGTGIRGYTF
many	TRBV5-5	TRBD2	TRBJ2-1	TGTGCCAGCAGCTTGACTAGCGGGGTATACAATGAGCAGTTCTTC	CASSLTSGVYNEQFF
.	TRBV5-1	.	TRBJ2-2	TGCGCCAGCAGCTCCCTAGCCACCGGGGAGCTGTTTTTT	CASSSLATGELFF
few	TRBV19	.	TRBJ2-1	TGTGCCAGTAGTATCGAGACTAACAATGAGCAGTTCTTC	CASSIETNNEQFF
.	TRBV2	.	TRBJ1-1	TGTGCCAGCAGTGTGGACGACCTGAACACTGAAGCTTTCTTT	CASSVDDLNTEAFF
.	TRBV5-4	.	TRBJ2-7	TGTGCCAGCAGCTTGGACCAAGGTGGCTCCTACGAGCAGTACTTC	CASSLDQGGSYEQYF
many	TRBV13	TRBD1	TRBJ1-1	TGTGCCAGCAGCCCTCCGGGACAGCCTGAAGCTTTCTTT	CASSPPGQPEAFF
few	TRBV4-1	.	TRBJ2-1	TGCGCCAGCAGCCAGCAGGGGTACAATGAGCAGTTCTTC	CASSQQGYNEQFF
.	TRBV9	TRBD1	TRBJ2-1	TGTGCCAGCAACGGGGACAGCCCGTACAATGAGCAGTTCTTC	CASNGDSPYNEQFF
.	TRBV3-1	.	TRBJ2-5	TGTGCCAGCAGCCCGGGACAACCACAAGAGACCCAGTACTTC	CASSPGQPQETQYF
many	TRBV6-5	.	TRBJ1-1	TGTGCCAGCAGTTACCTTATGAACACTGAAGCTTTCTTT	CASSYLMNTEAFF
many	TRBV12-3/TRBV12-4	TRBD1	TRBJ2-1	TGTGCCAGCAGTTTATGGGGGACAGGGGGCCCCATCTCCTACAATGAGCAGTTCTTC	CASSLWGTGGPISYNEQFF